The clone carrying this T cell receptor beta chain has more than one count but fewer than ten. The sample is drawn from a study of early T cells in non-severe SARS-CoV-2 infection. V was pared by 7 bases and J by 3 bases, with 15 bases between. Germline CDR1 is SQVTM and CDR2 is ANQGSEA. The CDR3 runs 13 residues. The library protocol tagged individual cDNA molecules with unique molecular identifiers. TCRdb reanalysed the 5' RACE reads using MiXCR and keeps one entry per CDR3 protein. The repertoire holds almost 30,000 distinct CDR3 sequences, about 5.7% seen once, with roughly 6.2% in the top ten. This chain uses TRBV29-1 with TRBJ2-5; D call uncertain. Material: whole blood. This sequence was found in an adult who was a healthcare worker with PCR-confirmed SARS-CoV-2 infection or an uninfected control (not recorded which). Here the CDR3 DNA reads TGCAGCGCCCCGGTACCGCCAAAAGAGACCCAGTACTTC. Amino acids: CSAPVPPKETQYF.